Given below is one TCR beta chain in context. The sample originates from a study of blood T cell repertoires in COVID-19. Across the whole study: Nucleic acid was either cDNA or gDNA, and it came from T cells, B-cell-depleted T cells, or PBMCs.

Participants' own reports of clinical history determined their cohort assignment. V dropped 3 bases and J dropped 7 bases, with 11 bases sitting between them. Germline lookup yields CDR1 MDHEN and CDR2 SYDVKM. This CDR3 is built from 13 residues. How the authors handled the data: Quantification of nucleated cells was approximated via reference gene primer amplification. The table came from immunoSEQ multiplex PCR; TCRdb's copy has only in-frame clones and leaves some out. V, J and clone size are those of that table, while D and trimming were read from the DNA. The sample carries 150,000 to 200,000 clones, 65% to 80% recorded once.

This receptor was obtained from a woman in her forties or fifties with acute COVID-19. The chain joins TRBV28 to TRBJ2-3; D is possibly TRBD1 (5 bases). Input material: PBMCs or T cells enriched from blood (not recorded which). The CDR3, as DNA: TGTGCCAGCAGTTTTACCAGGGCATATACGCAGTATTTT. It is translated as CASSFTRAYTQYF.